The entry that follows covers one TCR beta chain sequence. This entry comes from a study of blood T cell repertoires in COVID-19. Study overall: Whether acute or convalescent, the COVID-19 samples came from the United States, Italy and Spain. From T cells, B-cell-depleted T cells, or PBMCs came the material, which was cDNA or gDNA.

Under the authors' procedure: Amplification of reference gene primers provided the estimated nucleated cell counts. Using immunoSEQ multiplex PCR, the repertoire was profiled, and TCRdb retains in-frame clones only, with some absent. The V and J calls and clone size are taken from that table; D and trimming were inferred from the DNA. The repertoire holds 160,000 or so clones, with approximately 84% as singletons. Germline CDR1 is SEHNR and CDR2 is FQNEAQ (reference sequence). This CDR3 region has 17 residues. V was cut by 1 base and J by 0 bases, with 12 bases left in between. The rearrangement joins TRBV7-9 to TRBJ2-2; D perhaps matches TRBD1 (6 bases). The source material was peripheral blood. This TCR derives from a woman of 80 years or more with acute or convalescent COVID-19. This CDR3 is CASSLEIGTTNTGELFF. In DNA, the CDR3 is TGTGCCAGCAGCTTAGAGATTGGGACAACGAACACCGGGGAGCTGTTTTTT. The whole variable domain, filled in from reference TRBV7-9 and TRBJ2-2, reads DTGVSQNPRHKITKRGQNVTFRCDPISEHNRLYWYRQTLGQGPEFLTYFQNEAQLEKSRLLSDRFSAERPKGSFSTLEIQRTEQGDSAMYLCASSLEIGTTNTGELFFGEGSRLTVL.